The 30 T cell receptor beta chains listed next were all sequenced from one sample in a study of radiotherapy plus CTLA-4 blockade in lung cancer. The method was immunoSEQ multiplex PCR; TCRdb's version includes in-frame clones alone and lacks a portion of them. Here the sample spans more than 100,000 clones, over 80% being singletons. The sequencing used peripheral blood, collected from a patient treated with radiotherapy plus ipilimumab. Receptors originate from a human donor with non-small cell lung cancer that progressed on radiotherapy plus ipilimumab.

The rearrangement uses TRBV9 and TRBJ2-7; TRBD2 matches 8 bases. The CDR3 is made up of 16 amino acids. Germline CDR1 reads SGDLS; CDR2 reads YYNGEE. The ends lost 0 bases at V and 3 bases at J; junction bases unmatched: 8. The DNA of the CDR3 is TGTGCCAGCAGCGTAGGGGGAGCGGGAGTTCTCTACGAGCAGTACTTC. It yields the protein CASSVGGAGVLYEQYF.

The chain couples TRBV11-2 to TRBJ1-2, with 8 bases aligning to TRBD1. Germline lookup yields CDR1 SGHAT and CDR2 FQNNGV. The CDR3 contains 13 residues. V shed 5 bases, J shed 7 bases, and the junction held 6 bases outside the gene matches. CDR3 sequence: CASSPIQGVGYTF. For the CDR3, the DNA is TGTGCCAGCAGCCCTATACAGGGGGTTGGCTACACCTTC.

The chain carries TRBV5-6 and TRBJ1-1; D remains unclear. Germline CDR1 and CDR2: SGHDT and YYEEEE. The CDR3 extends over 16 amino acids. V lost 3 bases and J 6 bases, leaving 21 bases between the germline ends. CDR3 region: CASSWPLGGATSEAFF. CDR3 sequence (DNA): TGTGCCAGCAGCTGGCCCTTGGGCGGAGCCACATCTGAAGCTTTCTTT.

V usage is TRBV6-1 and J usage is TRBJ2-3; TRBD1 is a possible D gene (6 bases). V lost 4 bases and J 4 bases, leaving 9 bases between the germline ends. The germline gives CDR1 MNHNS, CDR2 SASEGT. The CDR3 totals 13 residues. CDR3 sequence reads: CASSGRGADTQYF. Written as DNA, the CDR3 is TGTGCCAGCAGTGGCAGGGGCGCAGATACGCAGTATTTT.

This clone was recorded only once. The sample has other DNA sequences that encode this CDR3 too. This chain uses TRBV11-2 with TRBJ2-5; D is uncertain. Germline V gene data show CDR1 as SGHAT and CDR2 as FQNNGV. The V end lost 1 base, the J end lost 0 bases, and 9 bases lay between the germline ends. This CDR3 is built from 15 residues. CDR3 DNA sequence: TGTGCCAGCAGCTTAGGGGCAGGATACCAAGAGACCCAGTACTTC. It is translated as CASSLGAGYQETQYF. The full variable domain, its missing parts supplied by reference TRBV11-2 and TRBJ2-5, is EAGVAQSPRYKIIEKRQSVAFWCNPISGHATLYWYQQILGQGPKLLIQFQNNGVVDDSQLPKDRFSAERLKGVDSTLKIQPAKLEDSAVYLCASSLGAGYQETQYFGPGTRLLVL.

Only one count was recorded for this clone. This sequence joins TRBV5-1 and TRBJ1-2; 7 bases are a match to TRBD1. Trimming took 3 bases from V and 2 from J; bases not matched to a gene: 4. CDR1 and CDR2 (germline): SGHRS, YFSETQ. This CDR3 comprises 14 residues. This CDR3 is CASSSGTANYGYTF. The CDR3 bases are TGCGCCAGCAGCTCCGGGACAGCCAACTATGGCTACACCTTC. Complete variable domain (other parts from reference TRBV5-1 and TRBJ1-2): KAGVTQTPRYLIKTRGQQVTLSCSPISGHRSVSWYQQTPGQGLQFLFEYFSETQRNKGNFPGRFSGRQFSNSRSEMNVSTLELGDSALYLCASSSGTANYGYTFGSGTRLTVV.

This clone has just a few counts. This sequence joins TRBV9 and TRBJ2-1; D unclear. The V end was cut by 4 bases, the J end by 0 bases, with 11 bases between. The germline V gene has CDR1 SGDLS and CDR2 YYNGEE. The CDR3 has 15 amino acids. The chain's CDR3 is CASSFDESSYNEQFF. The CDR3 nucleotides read TGTGCCAGCAGCTTCGACGAGAGCTCCTACAATGAGCAGTTCTTC.

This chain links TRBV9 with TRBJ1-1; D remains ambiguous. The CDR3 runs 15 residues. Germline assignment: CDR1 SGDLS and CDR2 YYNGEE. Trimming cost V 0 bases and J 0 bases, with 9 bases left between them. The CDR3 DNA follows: TGTGCCAGCAGCGTAGGCAACCGTCTGAACACTGAAGCTTTCTTT. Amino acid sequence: CASSVGNRLNTEAFF. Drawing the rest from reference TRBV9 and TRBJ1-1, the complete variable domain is DSGVTQTPKHLITATGQRVTLRCSPRSGDLSVYWYQQSLDQGLQFLIQYYNGEERAKGNILERFSAQQFPDLHSELNLSSLELGDSALYFCASSVGNRLNTEAFFGQGTRLTVV.

CDR3 in DNA: TGTGCCAGCAGCGTCGGGACTAGCGGGGGGAGCTCCTACAATGAGCAGTTCTTC. Translated: CASSVGTSGGSSYNEQFF. The chain combines TRBV9 with TRBJ2-1; 15 nucleotides align to TRBD2. The V gene end was trimmed by 2 bases and the J gene end by 0 bases; junction bases not matched to a gene: 3. Per germline, CDR1 SGDLS and CDR2 YYNGEE. This CDR3 comprises 18 residues.

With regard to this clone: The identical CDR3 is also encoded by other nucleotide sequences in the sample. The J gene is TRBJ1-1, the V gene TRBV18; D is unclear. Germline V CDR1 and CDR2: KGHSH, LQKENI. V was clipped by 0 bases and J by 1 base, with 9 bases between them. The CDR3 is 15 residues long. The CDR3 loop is CASSPPGQPNTEAFF. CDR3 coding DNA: TGTGCCAGCTCACCACCGGGTCAGCCGAACACTGAAGCTTTCTTT.

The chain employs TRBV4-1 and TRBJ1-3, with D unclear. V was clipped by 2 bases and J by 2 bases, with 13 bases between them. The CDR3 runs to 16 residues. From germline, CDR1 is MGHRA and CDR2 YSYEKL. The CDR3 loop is CASSQYEGPPGNTIYF. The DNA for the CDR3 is TGCGCCAGCAGCCAATATGAGGGCCCCCCTGGAAACACCATATATTTT.

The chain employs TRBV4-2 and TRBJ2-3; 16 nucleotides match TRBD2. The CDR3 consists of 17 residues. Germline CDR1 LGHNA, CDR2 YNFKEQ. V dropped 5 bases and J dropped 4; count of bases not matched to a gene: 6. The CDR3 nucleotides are TGTGCCAGCAGCGCGGGACTAGCGGGAGGGCGCGCAGATACGCAGTATTTT. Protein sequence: CASSAGLAGGRADTQYF.

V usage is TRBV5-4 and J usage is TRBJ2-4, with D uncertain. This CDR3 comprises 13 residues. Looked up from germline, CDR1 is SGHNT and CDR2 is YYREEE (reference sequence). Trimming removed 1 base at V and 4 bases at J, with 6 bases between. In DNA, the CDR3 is TGTGCCAGCAGCTTGAACCCAAAAAACATTCAGTACTTC. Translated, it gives CASSLNPKNIQYF.

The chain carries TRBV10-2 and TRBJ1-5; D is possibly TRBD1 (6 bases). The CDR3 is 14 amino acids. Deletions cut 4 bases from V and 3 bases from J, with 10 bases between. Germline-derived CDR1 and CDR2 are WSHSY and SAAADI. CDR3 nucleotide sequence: TGCGCCAGCAGTGGGGGGGCTATCAATCAGCCCCAGCATTTT. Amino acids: CASSGGAINQPQHF.

The CDR3 reads CALNTEAFF. In nucleotides, the CDR3 is TGCGCTTTGAACACTGAAGCTTTCTTT. The J gene is TRBJ1-1, the V gene TRBV10-1; D is undetermined. Germline V gene lookup returns CDR1 WNHNN and CDR2 SYGVQD (reference sequence). The CDR3 totals 9 residues.

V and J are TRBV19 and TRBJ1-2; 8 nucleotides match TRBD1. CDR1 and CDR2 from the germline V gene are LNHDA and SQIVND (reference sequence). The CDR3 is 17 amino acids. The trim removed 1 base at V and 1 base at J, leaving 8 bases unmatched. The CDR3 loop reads CASSIGTGRDFNYGYTF. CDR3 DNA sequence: TGTGCCAGTAGTATAGGGACAGGGAGAGATTTTAACTATGGCTACACCTTC.

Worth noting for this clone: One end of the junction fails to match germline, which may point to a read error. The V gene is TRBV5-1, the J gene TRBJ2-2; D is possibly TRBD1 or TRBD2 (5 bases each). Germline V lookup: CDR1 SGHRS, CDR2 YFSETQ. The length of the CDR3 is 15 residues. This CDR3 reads CASSFQGRNSGELFF. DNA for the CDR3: TGCGCCAGCAGCTTCCAGGGACGGAACTCCGGGGAGCTGTTTTTT.

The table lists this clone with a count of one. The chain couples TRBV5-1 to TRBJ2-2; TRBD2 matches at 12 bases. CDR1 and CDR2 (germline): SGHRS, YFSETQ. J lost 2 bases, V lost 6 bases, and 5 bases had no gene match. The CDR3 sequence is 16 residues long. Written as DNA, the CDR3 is TGCGCCAGCAACAGACTAGCGGGAGTAAACACCGGGGAGCTGTTTTTT. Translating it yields CASNRLAGVNTGELFF.

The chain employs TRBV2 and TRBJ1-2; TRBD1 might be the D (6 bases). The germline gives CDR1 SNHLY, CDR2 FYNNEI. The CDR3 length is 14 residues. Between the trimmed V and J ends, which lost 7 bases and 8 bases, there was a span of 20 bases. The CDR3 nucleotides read TGTGCCAGCACCCCGGGACAACAGGGCCGAGGCTACACCTTC. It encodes CASTPGQQGRGYTF.

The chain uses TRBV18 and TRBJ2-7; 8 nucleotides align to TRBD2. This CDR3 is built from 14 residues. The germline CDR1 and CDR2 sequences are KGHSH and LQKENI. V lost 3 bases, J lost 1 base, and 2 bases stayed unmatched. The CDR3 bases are TGTGCCAGCTCACCGGGCGGGGGGTCCTACGAGCAGTACTTC. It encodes CASSPGGGSYEQYF.

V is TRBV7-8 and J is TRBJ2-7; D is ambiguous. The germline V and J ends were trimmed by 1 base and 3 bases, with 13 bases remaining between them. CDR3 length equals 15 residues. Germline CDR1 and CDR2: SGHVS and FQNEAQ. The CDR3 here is CASSLGRHPGYEQYF. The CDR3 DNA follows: TGTGCCAGCAGCTTAGGGCGACACCCAGGCTACGAGCAGTACTTC. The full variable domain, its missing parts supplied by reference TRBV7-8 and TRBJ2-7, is GAGVSQSPRYKVAKRGQDVALRCDPISGHVSLFWYQQALGQGPEFLTYFQNEAQLDKSGLPSDRFFAERPEGSVSTLKIQRTQQEDSAVYLCASSLGRHPGYEQYFGPGTRLTVT.

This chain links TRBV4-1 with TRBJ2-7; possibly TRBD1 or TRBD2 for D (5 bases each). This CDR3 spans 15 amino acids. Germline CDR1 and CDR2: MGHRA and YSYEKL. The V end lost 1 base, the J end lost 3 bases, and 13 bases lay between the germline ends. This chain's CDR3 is CASSQGDQALYEQYF. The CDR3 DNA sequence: TGCGCCAGCAGCCAAGGGGACCAGGCACTCTACGAGCAGTACTTC.

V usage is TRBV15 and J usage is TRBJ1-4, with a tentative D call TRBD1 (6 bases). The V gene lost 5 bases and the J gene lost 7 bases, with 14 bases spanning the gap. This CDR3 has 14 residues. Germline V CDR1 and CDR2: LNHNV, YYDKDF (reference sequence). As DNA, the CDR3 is TGTGCCACCAGCTTAGAGGCCAGGGGTGAAAAACTGTTTTTT. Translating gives CATSLEARGEKLFF.

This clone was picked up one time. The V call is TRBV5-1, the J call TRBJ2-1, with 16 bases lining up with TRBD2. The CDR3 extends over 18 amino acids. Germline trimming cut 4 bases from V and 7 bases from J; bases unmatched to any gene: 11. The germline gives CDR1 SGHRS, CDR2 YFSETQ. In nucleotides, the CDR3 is TGCGCCAGCAGCCAAGGGACTAGCGGGAGGGCGGGTGGTAATGAGCAGTTCTTC. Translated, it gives CASSQGTSGRAGGNEQFF. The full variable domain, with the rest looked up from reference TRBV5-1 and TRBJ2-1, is KAGVTQTPRYLIKTRGQQVTLSCSPISGHRSVSWYQQTPGQGLQFLFEYFSETQRNKGNFPGRFSGRQFSNSRSEMNVSTLELGDSALYLCASSQGTSGRAGGNEQFFGPGTRLTVL.

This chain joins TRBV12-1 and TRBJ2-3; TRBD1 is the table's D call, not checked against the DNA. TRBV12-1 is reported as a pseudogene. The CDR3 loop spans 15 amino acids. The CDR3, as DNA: TGTGCCAGCAGCTTTCAACAGGTCGGCACAGATACGCAGTATTTT. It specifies CASSFQQVGTDTQYF.

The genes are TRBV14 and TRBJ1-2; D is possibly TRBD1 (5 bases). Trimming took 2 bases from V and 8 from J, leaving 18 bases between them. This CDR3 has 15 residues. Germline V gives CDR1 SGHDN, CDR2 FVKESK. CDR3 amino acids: CASSQTGTLTRGYTF. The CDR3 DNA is TGTGCCAGCAGCCAAACCGGGACCCTTACGCGGGGCTACACCTTC.

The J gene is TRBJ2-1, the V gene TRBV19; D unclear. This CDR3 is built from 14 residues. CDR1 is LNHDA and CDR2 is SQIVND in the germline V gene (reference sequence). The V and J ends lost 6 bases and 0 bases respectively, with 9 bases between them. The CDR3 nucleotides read TGTGCCAGTAGACTCCTGAGCTCCTACAATGAGCAGTTCTTC. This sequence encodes CASRLLSSYNEQFF.

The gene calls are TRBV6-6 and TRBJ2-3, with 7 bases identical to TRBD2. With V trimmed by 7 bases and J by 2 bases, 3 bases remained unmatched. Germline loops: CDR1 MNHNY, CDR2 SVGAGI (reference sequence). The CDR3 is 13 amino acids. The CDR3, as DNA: TGTGCCAGCACAGGGAGGGACACAGATACGCAGTATTTT. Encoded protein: CASTGRDTDTQYF.

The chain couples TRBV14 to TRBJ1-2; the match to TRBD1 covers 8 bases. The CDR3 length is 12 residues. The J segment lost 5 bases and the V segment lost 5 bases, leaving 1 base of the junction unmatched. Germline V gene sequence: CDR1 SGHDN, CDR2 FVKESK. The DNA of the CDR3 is TGTGCCAGCAGCGACAGGGGATATGGCTACACCTTC. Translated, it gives CASSDRGYGYTF.

CDR3 loop: CASSPQPLISGNTIYF. In DNA form, the CDR3 reads TGTGCCAGCAGCCCTCAGCCACTAATCTCTGGAAACACCATATATTTT. The gene calls are TRBV4-2 and TRBJ1-3; no clear D gene. The CDR3 sequence is 16 residues long. Per germline, CDR1 LGHNA and CDR2 YNFKEQ. V lost 4 bases and J lost 0, with 13 bases in between.